The source of this TCR beta chain is a study of cytomegalovirus exposure and HLA in healthy donors. As for the study in general: Unique TCRs from HLA-typed donors, 70 million to 85 million of them, were held in an early data release. Whole-study results and caveats: In a later analysis, parvovirus B19, influenza, CMV and Epstein-Barr virus appeared linked to several top co-occurrence clusters. The Asian-associated ancestry cluster reportedly had fewer N-insertions than the roughly 670-donor mean in a later analysis.

60 Vbeta and 13 Jbeta primers were used in PCR. Sequencing was performed with immunoSEQ multiplex PCR; in TCRdb, only in-frame clones are kept and a portion is missing. The table shows more than 110,000 clones, with around 77% occurring only once. Worth noting for this clone: Its antigen is not known.

Trimming shortened V by 3 bases and J by 0 bases, and 15 bases separated the two germline ends. This CDR3 comprises 17 residues. The germline CDR1 and CDR2 sequences are SGHVS and FQNEAQ. The chain recombines TRBV7-8 with TRBJ1-3; the D gene is possibly TRBD1 (6 bases). The sequencing input was PBMCs. This receptor was taken from a woman aged 50 to 65 in good health and CMV-seronegative. The CDR3 DNA sequence: TGTGCCAGCAGCTTGGGGCGGGGGCTTAGCTCTGGAAACACCATATATTTT. Amino acid sequence: CASSLGRGLSSGNTIYF.